Listed here is a single T cell receptor beta chain. Germline V gives CDR1 SNHLY, CDR2 FYNNEI. V dropped 3 bases and J dropped 7 bases, with 9 bases sitting between them. CDR3 length equals 12 residues. The study ran its PCR with 60 Vbeta and 13 Jbeta primers. In the authors' methods: Per a later analysis, the number of unique TCR beta chains was around 80 million, of which 9 million to 14 million were shared. Using immunoSEQ multiplex PCR, the repertoire was profiled, and TCRdb retains in-frame clones only, with some absent. The DNA gave D and trimming, while V, J and clone size come from that table. This table holds around 92,000 clones, about 83% found once. The source of the sample is a study of cytomegalovirus exposure and HLA in healthy donors. Study-level information: Genotyping of 398 donors showed that around 81% belonged to the Caucasian-associated ancestry cluster.

The sample taken for sequencing was PBMCs. The sequence was collected from a female donor in good health and CMV-seropositive. The chain has TRBV2 and TRBJ1-2; unclear D gene. CDR3 in amino acids: CASSDTEGGYTF. CDR3 in DNA: TGTGCCAGCAGTGATACAGAAGGTGGCTACACCTTC.